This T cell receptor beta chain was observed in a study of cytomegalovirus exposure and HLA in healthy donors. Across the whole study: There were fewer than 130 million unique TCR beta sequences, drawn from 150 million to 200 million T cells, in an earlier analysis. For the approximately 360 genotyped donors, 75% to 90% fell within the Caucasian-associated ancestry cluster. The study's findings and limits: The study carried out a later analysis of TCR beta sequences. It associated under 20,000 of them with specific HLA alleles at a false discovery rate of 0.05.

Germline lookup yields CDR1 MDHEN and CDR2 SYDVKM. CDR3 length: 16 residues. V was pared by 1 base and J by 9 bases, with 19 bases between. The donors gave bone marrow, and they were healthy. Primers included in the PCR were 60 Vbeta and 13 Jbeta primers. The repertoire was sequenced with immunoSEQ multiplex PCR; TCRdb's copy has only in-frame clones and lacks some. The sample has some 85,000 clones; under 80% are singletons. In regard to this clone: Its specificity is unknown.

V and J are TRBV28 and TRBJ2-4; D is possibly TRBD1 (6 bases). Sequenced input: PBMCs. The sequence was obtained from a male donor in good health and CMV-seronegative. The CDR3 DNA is TGTGCCAGCAGTTTATACAACTCAGGCTCGGACAGCATTCAGTACTTC. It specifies CASSLYNSGSDSIQYF.